This TCR beta chain was documented in a study of lymphopenia after photon versus proton radiotherapy (dated by TCRdb to the late 2010s). Background on the whole study: Photon and proton radiation therapy were compared by the study for their immunological effects in patients with gastrointestinal tumors who developed high-grade lymphopenia. The roughly 20 patients in the cohort had gastrointestinal tumors, were treated with either photon or proton therapy, and subsequently developed lymphopenia. The study was designed to characterize how the impact on the immune system differs between the two radiation modalities.

General findings and caveats noted by the study authors: Among patients across the cohort who died, overall survival time showed an inverse correlation with a larger post-nadir drop in TCR diversity. During treatment, patients who received photon therapy lost naive T cells and TCR diversity and gained effector/memory populations, whereas patients who received proton therapy remained relatively stable. The survival association was assessed only in patients who died, and better survival with proton therapy was presented by the authors as a possibility rather than a demonstrated result. After the lymphocyte count nadir, photon-treated repertoires showed oligoclonal expansion, especially of CD8+ Temra cells, which drove the drop in diversity.

About this clone itself: Its antigen remains unidentified. No much larger clone exists at a distance of one base, and base qualities are not known.

The junction carries 14 bases between V and J, which are trimmed by 2 bases and 6 bases respectively. The CDR3 starts with the cysteine, ends with the phenylalanine, and has 14 residues. Just the 42-base CDR3 DNA is kept, in frame starting at base 1. For CDR1 and CDR2, the germline V gene lists LGHNA and YSLEER. Libraries were made using the immunoSEQ multiplex PCR assay. T cell repertoires were profiled by deep sequencing of rearranged TCR beta loci, alongside multiparametric flow cytometry. The source is immuneACCESS, and TCRdb retained only in-frame sequences with V and J called. Part of the clones is not carried over; for the studies checked, unresolved V genes explain less than half of this, and the remainder is unexplained. Here the sample has fewer than 20,000 clones; under 95% occur a single time. Jointly, the top ten make up around 1.7% of the sample.

The sequencing here drew on peripheral blood, taken from a patient treated with photon-based radiotherapy. This clonotype originated in a middle-aged woman with cholangiocarcinoma. This sequence uses TRBV4-3 and TRBJ2-7; the D gene may be TRBD1 or TRBD2, since each aligns over 5 bases. The nucleotide sequence is TGCGCCAGCAGCCAACAATCTACGGGGCTCGAGCAGTACTTC. Protein translation: CASSQQSTGLEQYF.